The entry that follows covers one T cell receptor (beta chain) sequence. The antigen is unknown. TCRdb's copy holds only in-frame clones and misses some; the assay was immunoSEQ multiplex PCR. The sample lists some 2,500,000 clones, about 90% seen once, with 0.37% in the top ten. These data originate in a study of shared clonotypes between healthy human individuals. Study-wide background: CD4 naive and CD4 memory each took three plates per donor, while CD8 naive took two and CD8 memory one. Regarding the study as a whole: Clonotypes shared by all four sorted-subset donors had higher generation probabilities than non-shared clonotypes. Naive CD4 clonotypes were shared across a few donors at 4.5% to 6%. Clonotype sharing among donors likely depends on sequencing depth.

Sequencing was carried out using naive CD4+ T cells from PBMCs. Subset given: CD45RA+ positively selected. This TCR came from a man in his late teens or twenties in good health. Some clones in this sample may be carry-over from other donors' samples.

The CDR3 sequence is CASSESGTGLWEQYF. CDR3 DNA sequence: TGCGCCAGCAGTGAGTCCGGGACTGGTTTGTGGGAGCAGTACTTC. J is TRBJ2-7 and V is TRBV10-1, with D possibly matching TRBD2 (6 bases). The CDR3 is 15 residues long. From germline, CDR1 is WNHNN and CDR2 SYGVQD (reference sequence). V was pared by 0 bases and J by 7 bases, with 16 bases between.